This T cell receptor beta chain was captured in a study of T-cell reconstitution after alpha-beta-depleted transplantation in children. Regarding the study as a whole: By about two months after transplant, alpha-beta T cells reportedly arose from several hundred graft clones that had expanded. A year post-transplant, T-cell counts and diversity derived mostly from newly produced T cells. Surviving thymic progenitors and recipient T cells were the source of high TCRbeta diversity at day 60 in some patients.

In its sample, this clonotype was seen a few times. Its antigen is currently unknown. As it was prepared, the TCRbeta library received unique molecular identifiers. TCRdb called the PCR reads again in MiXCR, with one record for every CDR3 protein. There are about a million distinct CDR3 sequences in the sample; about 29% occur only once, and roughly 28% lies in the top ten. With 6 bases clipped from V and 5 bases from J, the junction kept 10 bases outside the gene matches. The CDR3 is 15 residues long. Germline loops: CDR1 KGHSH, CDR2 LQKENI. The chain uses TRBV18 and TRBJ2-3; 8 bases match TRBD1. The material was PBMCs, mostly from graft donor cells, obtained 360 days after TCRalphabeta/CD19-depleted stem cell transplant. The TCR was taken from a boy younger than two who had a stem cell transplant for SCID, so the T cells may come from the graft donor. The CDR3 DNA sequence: TGTGCCAGCTCCCATTCCGGACAGGGTGGAGATACGCAGTATTTT. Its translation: CASSHSGQGGDTQYF. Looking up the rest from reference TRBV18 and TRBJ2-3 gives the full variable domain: NAGVMQNPRHLVRRRGQEARLRCSPMKGHSHVYWYRQLPEEGLKFMVYLQKENIIDESGMPKERFSAEFPKEGPSILRIQQVVRGDSAAYFCASSHSGQGGDTQYFGPGTRLTVL.